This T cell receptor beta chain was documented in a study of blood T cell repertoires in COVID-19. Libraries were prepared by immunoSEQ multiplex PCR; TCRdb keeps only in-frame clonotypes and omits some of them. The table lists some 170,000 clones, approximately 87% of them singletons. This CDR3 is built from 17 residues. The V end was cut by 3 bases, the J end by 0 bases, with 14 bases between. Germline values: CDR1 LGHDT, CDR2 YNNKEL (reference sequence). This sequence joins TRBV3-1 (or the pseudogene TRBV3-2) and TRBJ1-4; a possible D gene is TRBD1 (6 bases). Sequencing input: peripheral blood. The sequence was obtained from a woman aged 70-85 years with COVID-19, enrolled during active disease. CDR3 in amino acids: CASSHASRTATNEKLFF. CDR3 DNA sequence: TGTGCCAGCAGCCACGCCAGCCGGACAGCAACTAATGAAAAACTGTTTTTT.